This T cell receptor beta chain was observed in a study of CD4+ T cells in melanoma. Produced via immunoSEQ multiplex PCR; TCRdb's table is partial and in-frame only. This table holds 13,000 or so clones, 68% found once. Points from the study as a whole: Neoantigen-specific CD4+ T cells in melanoma reportedly had diverse differentiation states. CD8+ T cell, macrophage and B cell function reportedly correlated with neoantigen-specific CD4+ T cells.

From germline, CDR1 is MNHEY and CDR2 SMNVEV (reference sequence). V was pared by 4 bases and J by 8 bases, with 17 bases between. This CDR3 has 14 residues. Details on this clone: Its target is not known.

The material sequenced was cells from a culture (not recorded whether cultured in vitro). The chain is built from TRBV27 and TRBJ1-2; no clear D. The sequence came from a human donor with melanoma. Here the CDR3 DNA reads TGTGCCAGCAGTTCCTCGGGAGGTCTGATCGGCTACACCTTC. Encoded protein: CASSSSGGLIGYTF.